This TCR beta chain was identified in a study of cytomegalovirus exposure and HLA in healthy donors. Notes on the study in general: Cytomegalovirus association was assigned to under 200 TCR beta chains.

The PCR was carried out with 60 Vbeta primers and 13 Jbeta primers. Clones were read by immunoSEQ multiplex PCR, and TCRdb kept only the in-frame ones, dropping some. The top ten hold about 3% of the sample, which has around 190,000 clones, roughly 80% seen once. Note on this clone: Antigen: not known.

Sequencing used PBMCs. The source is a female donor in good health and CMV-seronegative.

CDR3 sequence (DNA): TGTGCCAGCTCACCAACCTTCGGGACAGAGCAGTTCTTC. Translation: CASSPTFGTEQFF. The chain employs TRBV18 and TRBJ2-1, with a possible D match to TRBD1 (6 bases). V shed 2 bases and J shed 10 bases, with 12 bases lying between them. There are 13 residues in the CDR3. Germline CDR1 is KGHSH and CDR2 is LQKENI. The whole variable domain, remainder taken from reference TRBV18 and TRBJ2-1, is NAGVMQNPRHLVRRRGQEARLRCSPMKGHSHVYWYRQLPEEGLKFMVYLQKENIIDESGMPKERFSAEFPKEGPSILRIQQVVRGDSAAYFCASSPTFGTEQFFGPGTRLTVL.